Below are 18 T cell receptor beta chains sequenced from a single sample in a study of cytomegalovirus exposure and HLA in healthy donors. Use of 60 Vbeta and 13 Jbeta primers characterized the PCR. Profiling relied on immunoSEQ multiplex PCR, and the TCRdb table lists in-frame clones only, not all of them. The sample consists of about 120,000 clones, over 80% of them appearing once. The material sequenced was PBMCs. The receptor source for this set is a man between 18 and 29 years old in good health and CMV-seropositive.

The rearrangement links TRBV11-3 to TRBJ2-5; 11 nucleotides match TRBD2. The CDR3 is 17 amino acids. Germline assignment: CDR1 SGHNT and CDR2 YENEEA. V dropped 1 base and J dropped 5; count of bases not matched to a gene: 9. The CDR3 DNA sequence: TGTGCCAGCAGCTTAGGAGGTGCACTAGCGGGGGTGGAGACCCAGTACTTC. The encoded protein is CASSLGGALAGVETQYF.

The chain uses TRBV28 and TRBJ1-3; possibly TRBD1 for D (6 bases). CDR1 MDHEN and CDR2 SYDVKM come from the germline V gene. The CDR3 has 12 amino acids. The V end was cut by 6 bases, the J end by 7 bases, with 10 bases between. The CDR3 DNA sequence: TGTGCCAGCAGCCAGAGGGGGAACACCATATATTTT. Translated: CASSQRGNTIYF. The full variable domain, with the rest looked up from reference TRBV28 and TRBJ1-3, is DVKVTQSSRYLVKRTGEKVFLECVQDMDHENMFWYRQDPGLGLRLIYFSYDVKMKEKGDIPEGYSVSREKKERFSLILESASTNQTSMYLCASSQRGNTIYFGEGSWLTVV.

The chain uses TRBV7-3 and TRBJ2-6; 8 bases are shared with TRBD1. Germline assignment: CDR1 SGHTA and CDR2 FQGTGA. This CDR3 spans 19 amino acids. J lost 0 bases, V lost 4 bases, and 11 bases had no gene match. The DNA of the CDR3 is TGTGCCAGCAGCTCCGGGTCCGGGACAGGTGGCTCTGGGGCCAACGTCCTGACTTTC. Encoded protein: CASSSGSGTGGSGANVLTF. Variable domain in full (rest from reference TRBV7-3 and TRBJ2-6): GAGVSQTPSNKVTEKGKYVELRCDPISGHTALYWYRQSLGQGPEFLIYFQGTGAADDSGLPNDRFFAVRPEGSVSTLKIQRTERGDSAVYLCASSSGSGTGGSGANVLTFGAGSRLTVL.

This rearrangement joins TRBV6-4 to TRBJ2-3; 8 bases are a match to TRBD1. After removal of 7 bases from V and 9 bases from J, the junction contained 9 bases not matched to a gene. The CDR3 runs 13 residues. The germline gives CDR1 MRHNA, CDR2 SNTAGT. Here the CDR3 reads CASNRDRGRTQYF. The CDR3, as DNA: TGTGCCAGCAATAGAGACAGGGGACGGACGCAGTATTTT.

The chain is built from TRBV6-5 and TRBJ2-7; TRBD2 matches 10 bases. The CDR3 is 16 residues long. Looked up from germline, CDR1 is MNHEY and CDR2 is SVGAGI. The V and J ends lost 2 bases and 5 bases, in that order; junction bases with no gene match: 9. In DNA form, the CDR3 reads TGTGCCAGCAGTTACCTTAGCGGGGGGAGCCCGGACGAGCAGTACTTC. This codes for CASSYLSGGSPDEQYF.

This chain connects TRBV7-9 to TRBJ1-2; D unclear. With 2 bases removed from V and 3 bases from J, the gap between germline ends came to 13 bases. Germline lookup yields CDR1 SEHNR and CDR2 FQNEAQ (reference sequence). CDR3 length equals 15 residues. The CDR3 sequence is CASSLHDFGDYGYTF. The CDR3 DNA is TGTGCCAGCAGCTTACACGATTTCGGGGACTATGGCTACACCTTC. The full variable domain, in which reference TRBV7-9 and TRBJ1-2 provide the parts outside the CDR3, is DTGVSQNPRHKITKRGQNVTFRCDPISEHNRLYWYRQTLGQGPEFLTYFQNEAQLEKSRLLSDRFSAERPKGSFSTLEIQRTEQGDSAMYLCASSLHDFGDYGYTFGSGTRLTVV.

The chain joins TRBV6-6 to TRBJ2-5, with 8 bases fitting TRBD2. The J call could be wrong; TRBJ2-7 is a better fit for the DNA end. Germline loops: CDR1 MNHNY, CDR2 SVGAGI (reference sequence). This CDR3 has 15 residues. For the CDR3, the DNA is TGTGCCAGCAGTCCCCCGCCCGGGGGGGCCTACGAGCAGTACTTC. Its protein product is CASSPPPGGAYEQYF.

The V and J genes are TRBV7-8 and TRBJ2-7, with TRBD2 matching 11 bases. V trimming: 1 base; J trimming: 2 bases; junction bases outside the gene matches: 1. The CDR3 has 15 amino acids. Germline V gives CDR1 SGHVS, CDR2 FQNEAQ. The CDR3 DNA sequence: TGTGCCAGCAGCTTAGAACTAGCGGGGGCCTACGAGCAGTACTTC. Translating it yields CASSLELAGAYEQYF.

For this clone: An end of the junction differs from the germline gene, which may be a read error. The rearrangement links TRBV6-5 to TRBJ2-1; D uncertain. This CDR3 has 15 amino acids. Looked up from germline, CDR1 is MNHEY and CDR2 is SVGAGI. The chain's CDR3 is CASGYGDSSYNEQFF. CDR3 nucleotides: TGTGCCAGCGGTTACGGTGATAGCTCCTACAATGAGCAGTTCTTC.

This chain connects TRBV6-5 to TRBJ1-3; D remains ambiguous. Trimming stripped 0 bases from V and 13 bases from J, with 10 bases between. CDR1 is MNHEY, CDR2 SVGAGI, per germline. The CDR3 totals 12 residues. The CDR3 DNA reads TGTGCCAGCAGTTACTCCCGCGGGCCGATATATTTT. This sequence encodes CASSYSRGPIYF.

This clone has more than one count but fewer than ten. This chain links TRBV4-1 with TRBJ1-5; 12 nucleotides align to TRBD1. The J segment lost 4 bases and the V segment lost 4 bases, leaving 11 bases of the junction unmatched. Germline CDR1 and CDR2: MGHRA and YSYEKL. The CDR3 loop spans 18 amino acids. The CDR3 coding sequence is TGCGCCAGCAGCCTGGGACAGGGGGCCCCGAAAGGTAATCAGCCCCAGCATTTT. This sequence encodes CASSLGQGAPKGNQPQHF.

The chain is built from TRBV28 and TRBJ2-5; 8 bases line up with TRBD2. The CDR3 contains 20 residues. Looked up from germline, CDR1 is MDHEN and CDR2 is SYDVKM. The J segment lost 0 bases and the V segment lost 2 bases, leaving 17 bases of the junction unmatched. The CDR3 sequence is CASSLIFSSGGLNDQETQYF. In DNA, the CDR3 is TGTGCCAGCAGTTTAATATTCTCCAGCGGGGGCCTGAACGACCAAGAGACCCAGTACTTC.

The V gene is TRBV30, the J gene TRBJ1-6; no definite D call. The CDR3 contains 13 residues. V lost 3 bases and J lost 4, with 7 bases in between. Germline assignment: CDR1 GTSNPN and CDR2 SVGIG (reference sequence). The CDR3 coding sequence is TGTGCCTGGAGAGACAATTATAATTCACCCCTCCACTTT. Its protein is CAWRDNYNSPLHF.

The chain joins TRBV5-1 to TRBJ2-3; possible D gene TRBD2, 7 bases. V lost 0 bases and J 5 bases, leaving 10 bases between the germline ends. This CDR3 is built from 14 residues. Germline V gene sequence: CDR1 SGHRS, CDR2 YFSETQ. CDR3 sequence: CASSLGGGKDTQYF. CDR3 DNA sequence: TGCGCCAGCAGCTTGGGCGGGGGCAAAGATACGCAGTATTTT.

The V and J genes are TRBV27 and TRBJ1-1; 10 bases line up with TRBD1. Trimming removed 6 bases from V and 4 bases from J; junction bases left unmatched: 8. This CDR3 contains 15 residues. Germline assignment: CDR1 MNHEY and CDR2 SMNVEV (reference sequence). CDR3 region: CASSPLGQGSTEAFF. The CDR3, as DNA: TGTGCCAGCAGCCCTTTGGGACAGGGGAGCACTGAAGCTTTCTTT.

This clone was counted once. CDR3 protein: CARSLARAADTEAFF. The CDR3 nucleotides are TGTGCCAGAAGCTTGGCGAGGGCAGCGGACACTGAAGCTTTCTTT. This sequence joins TRBV5-3 and TRBJ1-1; no clear D. TRBV5-3 is marked as an open reading frame, function uncertain. V lost 0 bases and J 3 bases, leaving 12 bases between the germline ends. CDR3 length equals 15 residues.

The gene calls are TRBV19 and TRBJ1-1; D is undetermined. CDR1 and CDR2 from the germline V gene are LNHDA and SQIVND (reference sequence). The CDR3 spans 15 residues. The V gene lost 5 bases and the J gene lost 0 bases, with 13 bases spanning the gap. The CDR3 nucleotides are TGTGCCAGTAGTCTAATGGACGGGATGAACACTGAAGCTTTCTTT. Translating it yields CASSLMDGMNTEAFF.

This clone appeared a single time. The chain employs TRBV5-1 and TRBJ2-7, with D possibly matching TRBD2 (6 bases). The CDR3 totals 15 residues. Deletions cut 3 bases from V and 4 bases from J, with 17 bases between. Germline V lookup: CDR1 SGHRS, CDR2 YFSETQ. DNA for the CDR3: TGCGCCAGCAGCTCTCTGGGGAGGACCGGGTACGAGCAGTACTTC. This codes for CASSSLGRTGYEQYF.